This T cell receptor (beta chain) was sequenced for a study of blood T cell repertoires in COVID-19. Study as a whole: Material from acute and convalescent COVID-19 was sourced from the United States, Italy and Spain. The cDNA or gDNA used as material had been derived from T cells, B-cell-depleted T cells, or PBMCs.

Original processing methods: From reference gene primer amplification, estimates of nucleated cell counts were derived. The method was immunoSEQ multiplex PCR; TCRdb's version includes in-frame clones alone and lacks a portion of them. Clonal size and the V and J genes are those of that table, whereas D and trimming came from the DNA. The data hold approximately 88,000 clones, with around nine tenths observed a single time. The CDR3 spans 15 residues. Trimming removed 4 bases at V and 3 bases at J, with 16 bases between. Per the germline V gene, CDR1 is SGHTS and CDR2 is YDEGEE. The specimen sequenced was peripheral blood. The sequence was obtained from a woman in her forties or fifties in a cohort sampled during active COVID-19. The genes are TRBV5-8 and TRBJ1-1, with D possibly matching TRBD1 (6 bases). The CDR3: CASSIGDNLDTEAFF. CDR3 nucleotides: TGTGCCAGCAGCATAGGGGACAATTTGGACACTGAAGCTTTCTTT.